Each of the 22 T cell receptor beta chains below was sequenced from the same sample in a study of T cells in Graves' hyperthyroidism and ophthalmopathy. The source material, RNA transcripts, was used to amplify TCR beta CDR3 regions. Primed by the HTBI set, a first-round RT-PCR was run on the TCR CDR3. TCRdb re-derived calls from the multiplex PCR reads in MiXCR, one entry per CDR3 protein. The top ten hold under 8.5% of the sample, which has 660,000 or so distinct CDR3 sequences, approximately 42% seen once. The sequenced material came from peripheral blood or thyroid tissue (not recorded which). The receptors come from an adult man with Graves' disease, either hyperthyroidism or ophthalmopathy (not recorded which).

This clonotype was found many times. CDR3 sequence (DNA): TGCAGCGTTGTACGCGACCCCGCGGAGACCCAGTACTTC. Protein: CSVVRDPAETQYF. The rearrangement uses TRBV29-1 and TRBJ2-5; D remains ambiguous. Trimming left V 4 bases short and J 5 bases short, with 14 bases between. The CDR3 is 13 residues long. The V gene's germline CDR1 is SQVTM and CDR2 ANQGSEA.

This clonotype appeared once. The chain carries TRBV19 and TRBJ2-7; D is uncertain. CDR1 is LNHDA, CDR2 SQIVND, per germline (reference sequence). This CDR3 region has 13 residues. The germline V and J ends were trimmed by 0 bases and 5 bases, with 8 bases remaining between them. For the CDR3, the DNA is TGTGCCAGTAGTATAGATGGGGTCCACGAGCAGTACTTC. This codes for CASSIDGVHEQYF.

V and J are TRBV7-3 and TRBJ2-7; possible D gene TRBD2, 6 bases. Germline V gene sequence: CDR1 SGHTA, CDR2 FQGTGA. V lost 5 bases to trimming and J lost 0 bases, with 11 bases between them. The CDR3 consists of 14 residues. The CDR3: CASSRASVSYEQYF. The DNA of the CDR3 is TGTGCCAGCAGCCGGGCTAGCGTCTCCTACGAGCAGTACTTC.

A word on this clonotype: Mismatch with germline at one junction end may stem from a read error. The V call is TRBV7-9, the J call TRBJ2-7; 8 bases match TRBD1. This CDR3 is built from 17 residues. Per germline, CDR1 SEHNR and CDR2 FQNEAQ (reference sequence). The CDR3 DNA is TGCGCCAGCAGCCAATTAATTAATCAGGGGGCAGGCTACGAGCAGTACTTC. This sequence encodes CASSQLINQGAGYEQYF.

In its sample, this clonotype was seen many times. V is TRBV29-1 and J is TRBJ2-7; D is uncertain. The germline V gene has CDR1 SQVTM and CDR2 ANQGSEA. The CDR3 spans 12 residues. V was trimmed by 7 bases and J by 2 bases, leaving 12 bases between them. The CDR3 sequence is CSGKVGPYEQYF. CDR3 sequence (DNA): TGCAGCGGGAAGGTAGGCCCCTACGAGCAGTACTTC.

The chain employs TRBV29-1 and TRBJ1-4; 9 nucleotides match TRBD1. Germline V gene data show CDR1 as SQVTM and CDR2 as ANQGSEA. The V segment lost 2 bases and the J segment 8 bases; nucleotides outside the gene matches: 6. CDR3 length: 14 residues. Here the CDR3 DNA reads TGCAGCGTTGAACAGGGGACAGGGACGGAAAAACTGTTTTTT. Its translation is CSVEQGTGTEKLFF.

V gene TRBV15 combines with J gene TRBJ1-6; weak D call: TRBD1 (5 bases). The CDR3 runs 17 residues. Germline assignment: CDR1 LNHNV and CDR2 YYDKDF (reference sequence). V gave up 3 bases and J gave up 9 bases, with 21 bases separating them. The CDR3 coding sequence is TGTGCCACCAGCAGGACAGCGGGGCCGTCCCGTCGTTCACCCCTCCACTTT. It encodes CATSRTAGPSRRSPLHF. The full variable domain, rest sourced from reference TRBV15 and TRBJ1-6, is DAMVIQNPRYQVTQFGKPVTLSCSQTLNHNVMYWYQQKSSQAPKLLFHYYDKDFNNEADTPDNFQSRRPNTSFCFLDIRSPGLGDTAMYLCATSRTAGPSRRSPLHFGNGTRLTVT.

With respect to this clonotype: The junction departs from the called germline gene at one end, perhaps through a read error. This chain uses TRBV20-1 with TRBJ1-1; 9 bases line up with TRBD1. The CDR3 contains 17 residues. Germline assignment: CDR1 DFQATT and CDR2 SNEGSKA (reference sequence). The CDR3 region is CSARDPTGGSVNTEAFF. The CDR3 DNA is TGCAGTGCTAGAGATCCCACAGGGGGCTCAGTGAACACTGAGGCTTTCTTT.

This chain links TRBV10-3 with TRBJ1-3; D is possibly TRBD1 (5 bases). Trimming removed 10 bases at V and 2 bases at J, with 15 bases between. The V gene's germline CDR1 is ENHRY and CDR2 SYGVKD. The CDR3 has 14 amino acids. The CDR3 sequence is CASGEGTPGNTIYF. The CDR3 DNA reads TGTGCCAGCGGTGAGGGGACTCCTGGAAACACCATATATTTT.

The table lists this clonotype with a count of one. This rearrangement joins TRBV15 to TRBJ1-4; 9 positions agree with TRBD1. Germline CDR1 is LNHNV and CDR2 is YYDKDF (reference sequence). J gave up 4 bases and V 5 bases, and 5 bases lay outside the gene matches. The CDR3 sequence is 15 residues long. The CDR3 DNA follows: TGTGCCACCAGCCCTCCGGGACAGGGTAATGAAAAACTGTTTTTT. Translation gives CATSPPGQGNEKLFF.

A remark on this clonotype: An end of the junction does not agree with germline; a read error may underlie this. The V gene is TRBV7-8, the J gene TRBJ1-6, with D unresolved. This CDR3 contains 16 residues. CDR1 SGHVS and CDR2 FQNEAQ come from the germline V gene. The CDR3 coding sequence is TGCGCCAGCAGCCTAGAAGGCACACCTTATAATTCACCCCTCCACTTT. This translates into CASSLEGTPYNSPLHF. Looking up the rest from reference TRBV7-8 and TRBJ1-6 gives the full variable domain: GAGVSQSPRYKVAKRGQDVALRCDPISGHVSLFWYQQALGQGPEFLTYFQNEAQLDKSGLPSDRFFAERPEGSVSTLKIQRTQQEDSAVYLCASSLEGTPYNSPLHFGNGTRLTVT.

J is TRBJ2-7 and V is TRBV6-5; TRBD1 agrees at 9 bases. Germline V gives CDR1 MNHEY, CDR2 SVGAGI. The CDR3 is 14 amino acids. V lost 10 bases and J lost 3; bases outside the gene matches: 10. The CDR3 region has the DNA TGTGCCACCTTGCCGGGACAGGGTCGCTACGAGCAGTACTTC. Its translation: CATLPGQGRYEQYF.

This clonotype has a handful of counts. This sequence joins TRBV12-3 or TRBV12-4 and TRBJ2-7, with TRBD2 identical over 10 bases. The trim removed 5 bases at V and 2 bases at J, leaving 6 bases unmatched. This CDR3 has 15 amino acids. The CDR3 spells CASSQVAGGTYEQYF. DNA for the CDR3: TGTGCCAGCAGTCAAGTAGCGGGAGGCACCTACGAGCAGTACTTC.

This clonotype was counted many times. The gene calls are TRBV12-3 or TRBV12-4 and TRBJ1-5; TRBD1 matches at 7 bases. This CDR3 has 15 amino acids. J gave up 3 bases and V 6 bases, and 8 bases lay outside the gene matches. CDR3 in DNA: TGTGCCAGCAGCCGAGAGACAGGGCCCAATCAGCCCCAGCATTTT. Encoded protein: CASSRETGPNQPQHF.

In regard to this clonotype: Germline and junction disagree at one end, which may indicate a read error. The chain has TRBV9 and TRBJ2-5; 7 nucleotides match TRBD2. The CDR3 contains 16 residues. Germline CDR1 reads SGDLS; CDR2 reads YYNGEE. CDR3 DNA: TGTGCCAGCAGCCAAGGTCTAGCGGCGAACCAAGAGATCCAGTACTTC. It encodes CASSQGLAANQEIQYF.

The rearrangement joins TRBV20-1 to TRBJ1-5; perhaps TRBD1 as D (5 bases). CDR1 is DFQATT, CDR2 SNEGSKA, per germline (reference sequence). Trimming left V 0 bases short and J 5 bases short, with 14 bases between. The CDR3 sequence is 15 residues long. In nucleotides, the CDR3 is TGCAGTGCTAGAGATGGGGGTGCGGGGGATCAGCCCCAGCATTTT. It is translated as CSARDGGAGDQPQHF.

In its sample, this clonotype was seen many times. The chain is built from TRBV13 and TRBJ1-6; D might be TRBD1 (6 bases). The V gene's germline CDR1 is PRHDT and CDR2 FYEKMQ (reference sequence). The CDR3 is made up of 16 amino acids. The V and J ends lost 0 bases and 5 bases respectively, with 11 bases between them. CDR3 sequence (DNA): TGTGCCAGCAGCTTAGGGCAGGGGAGGGATAATTCACCCCTCCACTTT. Translation: CASSLGQGRDNSPLHF.

This clonotype has a count of ten or more. J is TRBJ1-1 and V is TRBV12-3 or TRBV12-4; the D is unclear. Trimming cost V 4 bases and J 0 bases, with 9 bases left between them. The CDR3 is 14 amino acids. In DNA, the CDR3 is TGTGCCAGCAGTTCCGCGTCGATGAACACTGAAGCTTTCTTT. Its protein product is CASSSASMNTEAFF.

The table lists this clonotype with many counts. The chain has TRBV10-1 and TRBJ1-1, with D maybe TRBD1 (5 bases). CDR3 length: 13 residues. The germline gives CDR1 WNHNN, CDR2 SYGVQD (reference sequence). Trimming took 5 bases from V and 5 from J, leaving 12 bases between them. CDR3 loop: CASSQGAETEAFF. CDR3 DNA: TGCGCCAGCAGTCAAGGGGCTGAGACTGAAGCTTTCTTT.

In this sample, this clonotype turned up a few times. The rearrangement links TRBV19 to TRBJ2-5; D is perhaps TRBD1 (5 bases). V lost 2 bases to trimming and J lost 1 base, with 11 bases between them. The germline V gene encodes CDR1 LNHDA and CDR2 SQIVND (reference sequence). CDR3 length: 15 amino acids. The DNA of the CDR3 is TGTGCCAGTAGTATAACAGGAACGGGCCAAGAGACCCAGTACTTC. Protein product: CASSITGTGQETQYF.

This sequence joins TRBV15 and TRBJ1-5, with D unresolved. The ends were cut back, 4 bases at V and 7 bases at J, with 11 bases in the middle. CDR1 and CDR2 from the germline V gene are LNHNV and YYDKDF (reference sequence). This CDR3 has 13 residues. CDR3 coding DNA: TGTGCCACCAGCATCGATGCTGGCCAGCCCCAGCATTTT. This translates into CATSIDAGQPQHF.

This clonotype was counted at least ten times. The chain has TRBV7-2 and TRBJ2-7; TRBD2 agrees at 11 bases. The germline gives CDR1 SGHTA, CDR2 FQGNSA. The J segment lost 5 bases and the V segment lost 4 bases, leaving 7 bases of the junction unmatched. The CDR3 has 15 residues. CDR3 nucleotide sequence: TGTGCCAGCAGCTCAACTAGCGGGAGTTTCCACGAGCAGTACTTC. Translation: CASSSTSGSFHEQYF.